Below, 18 T cell receptor beta chains from the same sample are listed, as sequenced in a study of CXCR3-negative and CXCR3-positive naive CD8 T cells. Which antigens these TCRs recognize remains unknown. In preparing the TRB cDNA libraries, 5' RACE with UMI labels was used. TCRdb re-called the 5' RACE reads, yielding one record per CDR3 amino acid sequence without DNA. The sample totals approximately 65,000 distinct CDR3 sequences; its top ten clones hold about 0.68%. Whole-study results and caveats: CXCR3-expressing naive cells carried TRB CDR3s more hydrophobic than those of CXCR3-negative naive cells.

Source material: naive CXCR3+ CD8+ T cells from blood. Specified subset: CD45RO-CCR7+CD27+CD95- naive CD8+ T cells expressing CXCR3 (TNR3+). The receptors stem from a human donor in good health. Some clones in this sample may be carry-over from other donors' samples.

The chain links TRBV20-1 to TRBJ2-1; TCRdb lists TRBD2, though no DNA is available to test this call. CDR1 DFQATT and CDR2 SNEGSKA come from the germline V gene (reference sequence). CDR3 length: 14 residues. This chain's CDR3 is CSASEIAGINEQFF.

This clonotype counts as medium-sized by frequency. The chain combines TRBV29-1 with TRBJ2-7; the D call from TCRdb, TRBD1, cannot be confirmed without DNA. Germline CDR1 SQVTM, CDR2 ANQGSEA. The CDR3 spans 15 residues. CDR3 sequence: CSVELDRGPSYEQYF.

J is TRBJ2-2 and V is TRBV4-3. Germline V gives CDR1 LGHNA, CDR2 YSLEER. The CDR3 extends over 16 amino acids. CDR3: CASSQDSWDGTGELFF.

The V call is TRBV21-1, the J call TRBJ2-7; the D call from TCRdb, TRBD1, cannot be confirmed without DNA. TRBV21-1 is labeled a pseudogene. This CDR3 is 15 amino acids long. The CDR3 protein is CASSTNRDRVNEQYF.

This chain connects TRBV29-1 to TRBJ2-7. Per germline, CDR1 SQVTM and CDR2 ANQGSEA. The CDR3 extends over 11 amino acids. The CDR3 is CSGLDGYEQYF.

CDR3 amino acids: CASSYSTVVWTRGPRGIGTEAFF. This chain joins TRBV6-2 or TRBV6-3 and TRBJ1-1; TCRdb names TRBD1, which stays unverified in the absence of DNA. This CDR3 is built from 23 residues. The germline V gene has CDR1 MNHEY and CDR2 SVGEGT.

The chain combines TRBV19 with TRBJ2-1; TCRdb reports TRBD1, a call that lacks DNA to check it against. In germline, CDR1 is LNHDA, CDR2 SQIVND (reference sequence). The CDR3 covers 18 residues. CDR3 amino acids: CASSILPGTGGYYNEQFF.

The chain combines TRBV7-2 with TRBJ2-1. CDR1 is SGHTA, CDR2 FQGNSA, per germline. This CDR3 is built from 12 residues. The CDR3 spells CASSSNNAEQFF. Full variable domain (missing parts from reference TRBV7-2 and TRBJ2-1): GAGVSQSPSNKVTEKGKDVELRCDPISGHTALYWYRQSLGQGLEFLIYFQGNSAPDKSGLPSDRFSAERTGGSVSTLTIQRTQQEDSAVYLCASSSNNAEQFFGPGTRLTVL.

V and J are TRBV23-1 and TRBJ1-4; TCRdb names TRBD1, which stays unverified in the absence of DNA. TRBV23-1 is assigned to the ORF class and has an uncertain function. CDR3 length: 12 amino acids. The CDR3 protein is CASSLGGEKLFF.

J is TRBJ1-1 and V is TRBV29-1; checking the TCRdb D call of TRBD1 is not possible without DNA. The CDR3 runs to 16 residues. Germline V lookup: CDR1 SQVTM, CDR2 ANQGSEA. CDR3 protein: CSVEFSLRGGGTEAFF.

CDR3 protein: CASSLNEPYSGGSYNEQFF. The gene calls are TRBV7-9 and TRBJ2-1; TCRdb indicates TRBD2, and absent DNA this call remains unverified. Germline values: CDR1 SEHNR, CDR2 FQNEAQ (reference sequence). The CDR3 runs to 19 residues.

J is TRBJ2-5 and V is TRBV14; TCRdb designates TRBD1, a call that cannot be tested without DNA. There are 15 residues in the CDR3. Germline CDR1 reads SGHDN; CDR2 reads FVKESK. The CDR3 here is CASSPRGLGMMTQYF.

V and J are TRBV7-3 and TRBJ2-3; TCRdb indicates TRBD2, and absent DNA this call remains unverified. Germline V lookup: CDR1 SGHTA, CDR2 FQGTGA. CDR3 size: 15 residues. The CDR3 is CASSLIAGRADTQYF.

J is TRBJ1-5 and V is TRBV28; without DNA, the TCRdb call of TRBD1 cannot be checked. Germline assignment: CDR1 MDHEN and CDR2 SYDVKM. CDR3 length: 15 amino acids. The CDR3: CASSFRPGGNQPQHF. Variable domain in full (rest from reference TRBV28 and TRBJ1-5): DVKVTQSSRYLVKRTGEKVFLECVQDMDHENMFWYRQDPGLGLRLIYFSYDVKMKEKGDIPEGYSVSREKKERFSLILESASTNQTSMYLCASSFRPGGNQPQHFGDGTRLSIL.

The rearrangement joins TRBV14 to TRBJ2-2; without DNA, the TCRdb call of TRBD2 cannot be checked. The V gene's germline CDR1 is SGHDN and CDR2 FVKESK. The CDR3 length is 16 residues. CDR3 in amino acids: CASSQIPSEDTGELFF.

The genes are TRBV15 and TRBJ2-1. Looked up from germline, CDR1 is LNHNV and CDR2 is YYDKDF (reference sequence). There are 15 residues in the CDR3. The CDR3 loop reads CATSRDSRQDNEQFF.

This sequence joins TRBV15 and TRBJ2-1; absent DNA, TCRdb's TRBD1 call cannot be checked. The CDR3 runs 13 residues. CDR1 LNHNV and CDR2 YYDKDF come from the germline V gene (reference sequence). The CDR3 reads CATSSYQGNEQFF.

The genes are TRBV7-2 and TRBJ2-6. The CDR3 is made up of 15 amino acids. CDR1 is SGHTA, CDR2 FQGNSA, per germline. CDR3 amino acids: CASSLATSGANVLTF.